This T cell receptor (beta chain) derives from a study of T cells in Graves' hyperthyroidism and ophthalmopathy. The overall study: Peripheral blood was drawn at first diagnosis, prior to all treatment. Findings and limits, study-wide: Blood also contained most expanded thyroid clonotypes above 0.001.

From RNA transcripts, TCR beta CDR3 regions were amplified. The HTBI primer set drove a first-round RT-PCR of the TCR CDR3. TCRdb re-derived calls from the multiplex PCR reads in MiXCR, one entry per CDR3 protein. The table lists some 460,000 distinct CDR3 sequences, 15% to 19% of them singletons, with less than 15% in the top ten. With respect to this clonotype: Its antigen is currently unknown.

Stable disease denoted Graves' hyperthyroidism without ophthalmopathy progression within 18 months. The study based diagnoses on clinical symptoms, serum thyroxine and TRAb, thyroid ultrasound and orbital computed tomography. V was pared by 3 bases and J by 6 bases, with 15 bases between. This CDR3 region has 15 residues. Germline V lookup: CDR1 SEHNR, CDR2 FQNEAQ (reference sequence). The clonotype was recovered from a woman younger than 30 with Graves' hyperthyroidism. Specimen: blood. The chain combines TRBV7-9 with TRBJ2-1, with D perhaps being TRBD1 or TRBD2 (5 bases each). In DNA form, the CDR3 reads TGTGCCAGCAGCTTCTCTCCGGCAGGGAGCAATGAGCAGTTCTTC. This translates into CASSFSPAGSNEQFF.